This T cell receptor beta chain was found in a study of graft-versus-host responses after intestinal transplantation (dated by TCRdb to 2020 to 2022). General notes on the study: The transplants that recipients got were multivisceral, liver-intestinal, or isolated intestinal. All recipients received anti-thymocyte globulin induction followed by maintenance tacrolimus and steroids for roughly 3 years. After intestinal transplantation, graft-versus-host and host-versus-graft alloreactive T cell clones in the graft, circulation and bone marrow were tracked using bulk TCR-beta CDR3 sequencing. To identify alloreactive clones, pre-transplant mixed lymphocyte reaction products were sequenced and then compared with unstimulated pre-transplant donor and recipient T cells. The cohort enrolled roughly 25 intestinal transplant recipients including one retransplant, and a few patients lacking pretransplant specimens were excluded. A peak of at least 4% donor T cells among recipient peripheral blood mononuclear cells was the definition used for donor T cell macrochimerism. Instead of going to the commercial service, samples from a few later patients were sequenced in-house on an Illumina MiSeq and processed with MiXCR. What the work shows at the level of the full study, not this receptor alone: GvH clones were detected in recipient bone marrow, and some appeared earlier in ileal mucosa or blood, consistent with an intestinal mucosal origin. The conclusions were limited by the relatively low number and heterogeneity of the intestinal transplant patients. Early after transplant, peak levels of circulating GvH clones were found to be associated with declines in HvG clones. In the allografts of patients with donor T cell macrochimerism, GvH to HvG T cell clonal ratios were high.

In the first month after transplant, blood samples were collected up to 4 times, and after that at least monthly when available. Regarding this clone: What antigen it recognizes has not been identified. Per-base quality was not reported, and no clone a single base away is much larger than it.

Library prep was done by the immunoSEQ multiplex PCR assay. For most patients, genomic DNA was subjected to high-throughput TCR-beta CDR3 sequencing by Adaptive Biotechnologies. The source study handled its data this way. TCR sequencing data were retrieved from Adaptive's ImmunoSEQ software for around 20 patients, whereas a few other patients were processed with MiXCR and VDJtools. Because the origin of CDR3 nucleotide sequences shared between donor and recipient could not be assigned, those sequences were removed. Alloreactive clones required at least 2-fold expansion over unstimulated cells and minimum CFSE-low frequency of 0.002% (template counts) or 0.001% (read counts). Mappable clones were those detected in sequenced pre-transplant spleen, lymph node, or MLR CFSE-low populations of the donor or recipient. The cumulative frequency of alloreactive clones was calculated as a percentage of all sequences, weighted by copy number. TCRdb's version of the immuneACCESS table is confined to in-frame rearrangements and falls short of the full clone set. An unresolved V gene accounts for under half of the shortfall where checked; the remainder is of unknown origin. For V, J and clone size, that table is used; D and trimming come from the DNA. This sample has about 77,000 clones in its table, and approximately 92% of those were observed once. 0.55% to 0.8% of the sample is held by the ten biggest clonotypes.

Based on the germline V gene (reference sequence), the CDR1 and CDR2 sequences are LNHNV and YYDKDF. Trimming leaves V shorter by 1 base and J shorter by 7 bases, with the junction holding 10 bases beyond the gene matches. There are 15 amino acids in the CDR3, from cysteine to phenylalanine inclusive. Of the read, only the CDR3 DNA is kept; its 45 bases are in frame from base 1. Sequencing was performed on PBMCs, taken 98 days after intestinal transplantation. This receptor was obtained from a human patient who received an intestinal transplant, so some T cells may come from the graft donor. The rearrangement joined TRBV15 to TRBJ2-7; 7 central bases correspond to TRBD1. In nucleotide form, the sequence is TGTGCCACCAGCAGAGGCAGGGGGACCCTATGGGAGCAGTACTTC. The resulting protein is CATSRGRGTLWEQYF.